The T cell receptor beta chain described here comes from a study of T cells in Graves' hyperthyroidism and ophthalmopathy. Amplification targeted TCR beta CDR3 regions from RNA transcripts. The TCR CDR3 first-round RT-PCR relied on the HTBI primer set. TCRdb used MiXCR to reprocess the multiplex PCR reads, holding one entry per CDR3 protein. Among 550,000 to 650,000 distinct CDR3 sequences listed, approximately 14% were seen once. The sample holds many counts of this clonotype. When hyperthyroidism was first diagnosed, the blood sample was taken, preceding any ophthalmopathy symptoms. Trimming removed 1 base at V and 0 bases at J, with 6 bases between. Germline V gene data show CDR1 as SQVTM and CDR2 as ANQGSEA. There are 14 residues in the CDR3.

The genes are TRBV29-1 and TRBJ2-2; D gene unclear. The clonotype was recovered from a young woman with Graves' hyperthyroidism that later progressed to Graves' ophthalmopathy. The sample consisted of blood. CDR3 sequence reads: CSVEGSANTGELFF. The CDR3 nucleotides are TGCAGCGTTGAAGGCAGCGCGAACACCGGGGAGCTGTTTTTT.